Below, 9 T cell receptor beta chains from the same sample are listed, as sequenced in a study of OX40 agonist ivuxolimab in advanced cancers. The method was immunoSEQ multiplex PCR; TCRdb's version includes in-frame clones alone and lacks a portion of them. The sample consists of about 33,000 clones, approximately 88% of them appearing once. This material consisted of CD4+ or CD8+ T cells sorted from blood, taken in a trial of the OX40 agonist ivuxolimab. These receptors came from an adult with an advanced solid tumor such as melanoma, head and neck, liver or kidney cancer.

The CDR3 nucleotides are TGTGCCAGCAGTCATTCCGGGACTGCTGGCAATGAGCAGTTCTTC. Translation gives CASSHSGTAGNEQFF. The rearrangement joins TRBV27 to TRBJ2-1; a weak D match, TRBD2 (6 bases). V was trimmed by 5 bases and J by 6 bases, leaving 17 bases between them. CDR3 length: 15 amino acids. The germline V gene encodes CDR1 MNHEY and CDR2 SMNVEV (reference sequence).

This rearrangement joins TRBV5-1 to TRBJ2-7, with D uncertain. The CDR3 is 13 amino acids. Trimming shortened V by 1 base and J by 2 bases, and 7 bases separated the two germline ends. Germline V CDR1 and CDR2: SGHRS, YFSETQ. For the CDR3, the DNA is TGCGCCAGCAGCTTGTCAGTTACCTACGAGCAGTACTTC. This encodes CASSLSVTYEQYF.

This chain connects TRBV19 to TRBJ2-7; TRBD1 matches 10 bases. Germline loops: CDR1 LNHDA, CDR2 SQIVND (reference sequence). Trimming at V came to 1 base and at J to 4 bases, leaving 1 base not matched to a gene. CDR3 length equals 14 residues. CDR3 nucleotides: TGTGCCAGTAGTATAGGGACAGGGGGATACGAGCAGTACTTC. Protein: CASSIGTGGYEQYF.

V is TRBV4-1 and J is TRBJ1-1; a possible D gene is TRBD1 (6 bases). V lost 2 bases and J 4 bases, leaving 14 bases between the germline ends. This CDR3 region has 15 residues. CDR1 is MGHRA, CDR2 YSYEKL, per germline. CDR3 DNA: TGCGCCAGCAGCCAATCACAGGGAATGGGCACTGAAGCTTTCTTT. Its translation: CASSQSQGMGTEAFF.

A word on this clone: Other DNA sequences of this sample code for an identical CDR3. This rearrangement joins TRBV10-3 to TRBJ2-7; D is perhaps TRBD1 (7 bases). The CDR3 length is 14 residues. V shed 3 bases and J shed 1 base, with 10 bases lying between them. Per germline, CDR1 ENHRY and CDR2 SYGVKD. CDR3 protein: CAISDRGDSYEQYF. The CDR3 nucleotides read TGTGCCATCAGTGACAGGGGGGATTCCTACGAGCAGTACTTC.

This clone was counted once. This rearrangement joins TRBV27 to TRBJ2-7, with a possible D match to TRBD1 (7 bases). Germline loops: CDR1 MNHEY, CDR2 SMNVEV (reference sequence). The CDR3 loop spans 16 amino acids. Trimming took off 1 base at V and 1 base at J, with 14 bases between the two ends. CDR3 amino acids: CASSLLGGTVSYEQYF. The CDR3 nucleotides read TGTGCCAGCAGTTTATTAGGCGGGACAGTTTCCTACGAGCAGTACTTC.

The chain links TRBV6-5 to TRBJ2-5, with D hard to call. The V end lost 4 bases, the J end lost 5 bases, and 11 bases lay between the germline ends. The CDR3 contains 13 residues. Germline CDR1 MNHEY, CDR2 SVGAGI. CDR3 in amino acids: CASSLVPMETQYF. The CDR3 DNA sequence: TGTGCCAGCAGTTTGGTCCCAATGGAGACCCAGTACTTC.

This rearrangement joins TRBV6-1 to TRBJ2-3; D remains ambiguous. V lost 10 bases and J 4 bases, leaving 9 bases between the germline ends. This CDR3 has 11 amino acids. CDR1 and CDR2 (germline): MNHNS, SASEGT. The CDR3 sequence: CATGWPDTQYF. In DNA, the CDR3 is TGTGCCACCGGGTGGCCAGATACGCAGTATTTT.

This clone was detected a few times. The same CDR3 can be traced to other DNA sequences in this sample. The rearrangement joins TRBV27 to TRBJ1-1, with D possibly TRBD1 on 5 matching bases. Germline V gene data show CDR1 as MNHEY and CDR2 as SMNVEV (reference sequence). The V end lost 2 bases, the J end lost 1 base, and 5 bases lay between the germline ends. The length of the CDR3 is 13 residues. CDR3 protein: CASSLQGNTEAFF. Written as DNA, the CDR3 is TGTGCCAGCAGTTTACAGGGGAACACTGAAGCTTTCTTT.